The entry below gives a single T cell receptor beta chain sequence along with its context. Its antigen target is currently unknown. The input lacks base qualities; no much larger clone sits a single base away. Libraries from unsorted PBMCs were made from 2 million PBMCs kept in RNAlater at -80 degrees C until RNA extraction. The multiple sclerosis patients were enrolled in a US clinical protocol that evaluated disease progression with magnetic resonance imaging. Peripheral blood was subjected to Ficoll-Hypaque density gradient centrifugation to isolate PBMCs, which were then cryopreserved in liquid nitrogen. The record originates from a study of neurological immune-mediated disorders (dated by TCRdb to between 2019 and 2020). Turning to the overall study: Among the roughly 34 multiple sclerosis patients, relapsing-remitting MS was present in around 31 and secondary progressive MS was present in 3. Peripheral blood TCR-beta repertoires from HTLV-I-associated myelopathy (HAM/TSP) patients, multiple sclerosis patients and healthy controls were compared by UMI-based sequencing. Alongside PBMC samples, the set of about 100 TCR-beta libraries contained longitudinal samples, technical triplicates, and paired CD4+ and CD8+ T-cell subsets that had been sorted. The cohort was made up of 68 subjects, consisting of roughly 15 HAM/TSP patients, about 34 multiple sclerosis patients and around 20 healthy controls.

Overall study outcomes, separate from this receptor: Across subjects, expanded clones never shared an identical CDR3 amino acid sequence, which suggests that the TCR-beta repertoires in every group were private. No association of the MS cluster with clinical or MRI features was observed, and the need for larger cohorts was stated by the authors. In a phylogenetic analysis, the repertoires of 18 out of 34 MS patients fell into a single cluster of related CDR3 sequences, pointing to a possible signature at the repertoire level. The highest TCR clonal expansion was observed in HAM/TSP patients, whereas the lowest was observed in MS patients, even when compared with healthy controls.

The CDR3, from cysteine to phenylalanine, totals 13 residues. Only CDR3 DNA is held: 39 bases, read in frame from base 1. V and J are truncated by 1 base and 0 bases respectively, leaving an intervening sequence of 3 bases. The germline V gene sets CDR1 to KGHSH and CDR2 to LQKENI. To synthesize cDNA, template-switch 5'RACE was performed with a primer carrying a 10-nucleotide random unique molecular identifier so that each TCR transcript was tagged. Every sequencing run covered 15-18 subjects and yielded more than 200 million TCR-beta sequences. The RNeasy kit was used to extract total RNA. Using the KAPA Real-time Library Amplification kit, TCR-beta VDJ regions were amplified with primers for the TCR constant region and the 5'RACE anchor. A first PCR added sample indexes and Illumina adaptors, after which a second PCR increased the library yield. After Ampure bead purification, the TCR product of roughly 650 bp was size-selected on a 2% E-gel SizeSelection system. Before pooling, library quality was assessed on a Bioanalyzer, concentration was determined with Qubit, and library quantification was performed with the Kapa Library Quantification kit. An Illumina HiSeq 2500 was used to sequence the libraries paired-end at 2 x 150 bp. To increase sequence diversity, roughly 23-30% phiX was spiked into each library pool. The authors' analysis ran thus. Quality-filtered reads were processed with the UMI-based MiGEC pipeline, which removed over 75% of raw TCR sequences during error correction. IMGT germline references were used for alignment of VDJ genes, and clonotypes were defined by a unique CDR3 amino acid sequence together with V-J genes. Clonal expansion, Shannon diversity and CDR3 relatedness (CalcPairwiseDistances, ClusterSamples) were evaluated with VDJtools, and phylogenetic trees were built with CLCbio workbench. Expanded clones were defined as having at least 8 unique UMIs, based on coefficient-of-variation modelling across technical triplicates. The public reads were reprocessed in TCRdb via fastp at Q25 and MiXCR, keeping in-frame beta chains. Rows matching on CDR3 protein sequence are summarized as one entry with the most common DNA and genes. TCRdb, rather than the study authors, made the V and J calls. The sample contains some 70,000 distinct CDR3 sequences, less than 5.5% of them found a single time. Approximately 7% of the sample is held by the ten biggest clonotypes.

This clonotype was sampled from a man in his thirties or forties with multiple sclerosis. The sequencing sample was made of PBMCs. The chain joins TRBV18 to TRBJ1-2, with no D gene named confidently. The CDR3 protein is CASSPQSNYGYTF. The DNA sequence is given as TGTGCCAGCTCACCACAGTCTAACTATGGCTACACCTTC.